Shown below are 18 T cell receptor beta chains from a single sample sequenced in a study of CD8 T cells in ankylosing spondylitis. TCRdb redid the calling of the 5' RACE reads with MiXCR, one entry per CDR3 protein. The sample gives 200,000 to 250,000 distinct CDR3 sequences, about 10% of which show up once; roughly a fifth is in the top ten. Source material: blood, either unsorted or a sorted T cell fraction (not recorded which). These receptors all come from a male donor with ankylosing spondylitis or in good health (not recorded which).

This clonotype was counted a few times. The chain joins TRBV20-1 to TRBJ1-5; D not resolved. This CDR3 comprises 14 residues. Germline CDR1 reads DFQATT; CDR2 reads SNEGSKA (reference sequence). Trimming cost V 0 bases and J 3 bases, with 9 bases left between them. The CDR3 DNA is TGCAGTGCTAGAGAAGGGCCAGACAATCAGCCCCAGCATTTT. Its protein product is CSAREGPDNQPQHF.

This clonotype was seen at least ten times. J is TRBJ1-1 and V is TRBV6-1; TRBD1 might be the D (6 bases). V lost 5 bases and J lost 2, with 15 bases in between. Germline V gene data show CDR1 as MNHNS and CDR2 as SASEGT. The CDR3 is made up of 15 amino acids. CDR3 amino acids: CASSRAGEANTEAFF. Written as DNA, the CDR3 is TGTGCCAGCAGTCGAGCAGGGGAGGCCAACACTGAAGCTTTCTTT.

This clonotype came up many times. The chain carries TRBV24-1 and TRBJ2-1, with D perhaps TRBD2 (6 bases). CDR3 size: 16 residues. With 4 bases removed from V and 4 bases from J, the gap between germline ends came to 16 bases. Germline values: CDR1 KGHDR, CDR2 SFDVKD. The CDR3 protein is CATSDIMEGQYNEQFF. CDR3 DNA: TGTGCCACCAGTGACATCATGGAGGGGCAATACAATGAGCAGTTCTTC.

There are many counts of this clonotype. The V gene is TRBV12-3 or TRBV12-4, the J gene TRBJ2-2; the match to TRBD2 covers 9 bases. This CDR3 contains 14 residues. Trimming cost V 11 bases and J 4 bases; bases outside gene matches: 8. The DNA of the CDR3 is TGTGCCGGGCGGCGGGGGGGATTCACCGGGGAGCTGTTTTTT. It is translated as CAGRRGGFTGELFF.

As concerns this clonotype: This clone may be a read error of a much larger clone one base away. V usage is TRBV29-1 and J usage is TRBJ2-7, with 11 bases aligning to TRBD2. J was trimmed by 5 bases and V by 5 bases; bases with no gene match: 8. This CDR3 comprises 14 residues. Germline assignment: CDR1 SQVTM and CDR2 ANQGSEA. The CDR3 region is CSVTVLAGAHEQYF. The CDR3, as DNA: TGCAGCGTTACTGTACTAGCGGGGGCCCACGAGCAGTACTTC.

The chain carries TRBV12-3 or TRBV12-4 and TRBJ1-1, with D unresolved. The CDR3 covers 12 residues. V gave up 6 bases and J gave up 11 bases, with 16 bases separating them. The CDR3 loop reads CASRSTQKEAFF. CDR3 in DNA: TGTGCCAGCAGGTCGACCCAAAAGGAGGCTTTCTTT.

About this clonotype itself: Possible read error: a much larger clone is one base away. The chain employs TRBV6-5 and TRBJ2-1, with 10 nucleotides matching TRBD1. There are 14 residues in the CDR3. V was pared by 0 bases and J by 9 bases, with 2 bases of the junction left unmatched. Per germline, CDR1 MNHEY and CDR2 SVGAGI. CDR3 nucleotides: TGTGCCAGCAGTTACTCTAGGACAGGGGGTGAGCAGTTCTTC. Translation gives CASSYSRTGGEQFF.

Ten or more counts support this clonotype. V gene TRBV14 combines with J gene TRBJ2-1, with D possibly TRBD1 on 5 matching bases. This CDR3 comprises 12 residues. The V gene's germline CDR1 is SGHDN and CDR2 FVKESK. V was trimmed by 8 bases and J by 6 bases, leaving 11 bases between them. CDR3 nucleotides: TGTGCCAGCTTTCGACAGCCCAATGAGCAGTTCTTC. Amino acid sequence: CASFRQPNEQFF.

The gene calls are TRBV7-8 and TRBJ2-7; 9 nucleotides align to TRBD1. The CDR3 sequence is 19 residues long. Germline values: CDR1 SGHVS, CDR2 FQNEAQ. After removal of 1 base from V and 5 bases from J, the junction contained 18 bases not matched to a gene. The CDR3 loop is CASSLDAQGAKSRSDEQYF. The CDR3 DNA reads TGTGCCAGCAGCTTAGATGCACAGGGGGCGAAGTCACGCTCGGACGAGCAGTACTTC.

The genes are TRBV9 and TRBJ2-7, with D possibly TRBD1 on 5 matching bases. Germline values: CDR1 SGDLS, CDR2 YYNGEE. The CDR3 loop spans 14 amino acids. Trimming took 0 bases from V and 6 from J, leaving 13 bases between them. The CDR3 coding sequence is TGTGCCAGCAGCGTAGTTGCAGGGCCAACCGAGCAGTACTTC. Encoded protein: CASSVVAGPTEQYF.

This chain connects TRBV20-1 to TRBJ2-7; TRBD2 matches 10 bases. The CDR3 totals 11 residues. CDR1 is DFQATT, CDR2 SNEGSKA, per germline (reference sequence). V was pared by 6 bases and J by 6 bases, with 2 bases of the junction left unmatched. The CDR3 loop is CSARLAGEQYF. Written as DNA, the CDR3 is TGCAGTGCGAGACTAGCGGGCGAGCAGTACTTC.

This clonotype showed up many times. J is TRBJ1-5 and V is TRBV9; D remains unclear. Trimming shortened V by 0 bases and J by 0 bases, and 7 bases separated the two germline ends. The CDR3 consists of 15 residues. Per germline, CDR1 SGDLS and CDR2 YYNGEE. The CDR3 sequence is CASSVGGNSNQPQHF. For the CDR3, the DNA is TGTGCCAGCAGCGTAGGCGGTAATAGCAATCAGCCCCAGCATTTT. Variable domain in full (rest from reference TRBV9 and TRBJ1-5): DSGVTQTPKHLITATGQRVTLRCSPRSGDLSVYWYQQSLDQGLQFLIQYYNGEERAKGNILERFSAQQFPDLHSELNLSSLELGDSALYFCASSVGGNSNQPQHFGDGTRLSIL.

This clonotype was seen repeatedly, ten times or more. The rearrangement links TRBV12-3 or TRBV12-4 to TRBJ2-3; 8 bases match TRBD1. The CDR3 contains 16 residues. After removal of 5 bases from V and 0 bases from J, the junction contained 7 bases not matched to a gene. The CDR3 nucleotides are TGTGCCAGCAGTACAGGCGGACAGGGTAGCACAGATACGCAGTATTTT. Translating gives CASSTGGQGSTDTQYF.

This clonotype was counted ten times or more. V and J are TRBV3-1 and TRBJ2-3, with D perhaps assigned TRBD1 or TRBD2 (5 bases each). The CDR3 covers 15 residues. Trimming left V 2 bases short and J 4 bases short, with 13 bases between. CDR1 and CDR2 (germline): LGHDT, YNNKEL (reference sequence). The CDR3 bases are TGTGCCAGCAGCCAAAGAGGGACCACTCCAGATACGCAGTATTTT. It translates to CASSQRGTTPDTQYF.

About this clonotype: A read error is possible here, since a much larger clone lies one base away. DNA for the CDR3: TGCGCCAGCAGCTTGGACGCAGATACGCAGTATTTT. It is translated as CASSLDADTQYF. This chain joins TRBV5-1 and TRBJ2-3; D is undetermined. The germline gives CDR1 SGHRS, CDR2 YFSETQ. The length of the CDR3 is 12 residues. V was shortened by 0 bases and J by 4 bases, with 3 bases between the two germline ends.

This clonotype was seen repeatedly, ten times or more. The DNA of the CDR3 is TGTGCCAGCAGTGAGGAGACAGGGAGAACAGTCGGGGAGCTGTTTTTT. Translating gives CASSEETGRTVGELFF. The chain is built from TRBV2 and TRBJ2-2, with TRBD1 identical over 7 bases. Per germline, CDR1 SNHLY and CDR2 FYNNEI. The CDR3 has 16 residues. V was clipped by 3 bases and J by 7 bases; unmatched bases: 11.

This clonotype was seen repeatedly, ten times or more. The gene calls are TRBV4-2 and TRBJ2-4; D perhaps matches TRBD2 (5 bases). Germline values: CDR1 LGHNA, CDR2 YNFKEQ. V was trimmed by 4 bases and J by 0 bases, leaving 13 bases between them. The CDR3 is made up of 16 amino acids. The CDR3 region has the DNA TGTGCCAGCAGCCCCCAAGGCGGGTTAGCCAAAAACATTCAGTACTTC. Translated, it gives CASSPQGGLAKNIQYF.

This clonotype was detected many times. The rearrangement joins TRBV10-3 to TRBJ2-1, with D perhaps TRBD2 (6 bases). The CDR3 is made up of 16 amino acids. V was shortened by 6 bases and J by 8 bases, with 23 bases between the two germline ends. Germline lookup yields CDR1 ENHRY and CDR2 SYGVKD. In nucleotides, the CDR3 is TGTGCCATCAGGAGTCGGGGGTCAACAATTCGGGATGAGCAGTTCTTC. Amino acid sequence: CAIRSRGSTIRDEQFF.